The clone carrying this T cell receptor beta chain was observed a handful of times. What it recognizes is unknown. The entry originates in a study of T-cell memory formation after mild COVID-19. As for the study in general: TCR clusters mostly belonged to single donors.

Germline V lookup: CDR1 KGHDR, CDR2 SFDVKD. This CDR3 comprises 17 residues. Germline trimming cut 5 bases from V and 3 bases from J; bases unmatched to any gene: 10. Using its own MiXCR run on the 5' RACE reads, TCRdb lists one record per CDR3 protein. The repertoire holds fewer than 50,000 distinct CDR3 sequences, with more than 10% as singletons. Points from the study as a whole: Clones that contracted from day 15 to 85 were balanced CD4/CD8, while later expanders leaned CD4+. CD4+ contracting clones lay mainly in CM and EM, CD8+ ones in EMRA. Memory cells collected pre-infection included some clones that later responded, suggesting cross-reactive memory joined.

The sequenced sample consisted of PBMCs or a T cell subset sorted from them (not recorded which). The gene calls are TRBV24-1 and TRBJ2-2, with 8 bases fitting TRBD2. The TCR comes from a man younger than 30 who had mild COVID-19 (a few samples of this study predate the infection). Cell type and time point are not known. The CDR3: CATSVFGGGLDTGELFF. CDR3 sequence (DNA): TGTGCCACCAGTGTTTTCGGGGGGGGCCTTGACACCGGGGAGCTGTTTTTT.